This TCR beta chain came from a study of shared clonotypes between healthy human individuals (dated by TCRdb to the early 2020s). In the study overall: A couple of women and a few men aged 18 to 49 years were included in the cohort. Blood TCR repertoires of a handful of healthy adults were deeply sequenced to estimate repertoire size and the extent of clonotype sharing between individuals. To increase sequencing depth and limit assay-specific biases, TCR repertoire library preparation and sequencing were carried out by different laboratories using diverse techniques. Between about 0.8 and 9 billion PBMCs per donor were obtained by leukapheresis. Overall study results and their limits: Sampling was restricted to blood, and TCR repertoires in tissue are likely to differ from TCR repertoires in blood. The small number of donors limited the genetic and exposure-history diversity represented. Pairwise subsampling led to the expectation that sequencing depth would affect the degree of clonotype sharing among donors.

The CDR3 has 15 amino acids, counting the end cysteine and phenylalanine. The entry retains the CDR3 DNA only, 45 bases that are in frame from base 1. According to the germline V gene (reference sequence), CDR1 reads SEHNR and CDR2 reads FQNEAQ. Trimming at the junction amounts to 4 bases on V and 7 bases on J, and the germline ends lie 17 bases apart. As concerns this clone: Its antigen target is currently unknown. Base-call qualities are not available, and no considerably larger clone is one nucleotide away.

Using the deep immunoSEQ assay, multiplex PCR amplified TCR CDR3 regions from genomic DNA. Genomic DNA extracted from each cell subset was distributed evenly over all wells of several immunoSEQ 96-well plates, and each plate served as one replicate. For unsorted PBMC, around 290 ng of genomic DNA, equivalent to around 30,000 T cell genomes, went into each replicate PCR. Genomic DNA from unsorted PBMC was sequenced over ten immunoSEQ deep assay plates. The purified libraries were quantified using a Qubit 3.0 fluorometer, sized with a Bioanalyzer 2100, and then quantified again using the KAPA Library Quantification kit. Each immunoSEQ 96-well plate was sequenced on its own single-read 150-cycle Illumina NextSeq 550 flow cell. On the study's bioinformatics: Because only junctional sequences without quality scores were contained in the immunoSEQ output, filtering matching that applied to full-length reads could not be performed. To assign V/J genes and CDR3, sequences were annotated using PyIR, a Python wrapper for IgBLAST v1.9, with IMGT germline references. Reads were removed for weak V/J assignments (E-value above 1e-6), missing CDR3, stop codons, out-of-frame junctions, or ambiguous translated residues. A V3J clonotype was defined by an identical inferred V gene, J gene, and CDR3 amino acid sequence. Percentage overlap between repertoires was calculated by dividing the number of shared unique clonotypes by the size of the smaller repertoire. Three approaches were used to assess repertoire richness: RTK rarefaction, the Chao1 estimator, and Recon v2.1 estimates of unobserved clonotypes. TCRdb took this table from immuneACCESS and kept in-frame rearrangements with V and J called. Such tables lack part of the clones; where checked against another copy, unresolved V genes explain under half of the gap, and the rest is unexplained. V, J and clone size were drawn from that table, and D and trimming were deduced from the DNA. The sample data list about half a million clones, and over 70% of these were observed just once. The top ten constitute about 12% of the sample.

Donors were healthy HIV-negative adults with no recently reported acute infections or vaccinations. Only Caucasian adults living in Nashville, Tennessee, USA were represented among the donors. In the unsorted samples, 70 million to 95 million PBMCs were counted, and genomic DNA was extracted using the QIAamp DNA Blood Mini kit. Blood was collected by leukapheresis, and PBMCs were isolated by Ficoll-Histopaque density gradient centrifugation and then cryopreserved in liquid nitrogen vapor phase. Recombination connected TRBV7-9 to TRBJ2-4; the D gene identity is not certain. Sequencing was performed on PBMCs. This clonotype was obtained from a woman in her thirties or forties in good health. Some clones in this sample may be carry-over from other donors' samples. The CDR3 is CASSSGHESLNIQYF. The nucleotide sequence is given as TGTGCCAGCAGCTCAGGTCACGAGTCTCTTAACATTCAGTACTTC.